The rows below give T cell receptor beta chains drawn from one sample of a study of T cell repertoires in cytomegalovirus infection. TCRdb ran MiXCR on the reads and lists one entry per CDR3 protein. This repertoire shows under 800,000 distinct CDR3 sequences, 24% found once; its top ten account for approximately 8.2%. Sample: CD8+ T cells from PBMCs. These receptors were collected from a human donor in good health (CMV status not recorded). Some clones in this sample may be carry-over from other donors' samples. CDR3s include the opening cysteine and the closing phenylalanine or tryptophan. Each record gives: D gene, V gene, clone size, J gene, CDR3 protein, CDR3 DNA. A D gene is named only where the DNA matches it firmly. Not all rows give a size; the values are once, few, many and, for expanded clones, a class.

D: .
V: TRBV7-9
size: .
J: TRBJ2-7
CDR3: CASKPGGVSHEQYF
DNA: TGTGCCAGCAAGCCAGGGGGGGTAAGCCACGAGCAGTACTTC

D: TRBD2
V: TRBV28
size: .
J: TRBJ2-1
CDR3: CASSSPGGNNGEFF
DNA: TGTGCCAGCAGTTCGCCGGGGGGGAACAATGGGGAGTTCTTC

D: .
V: TRBV29-1
size: .
J: TRBJ1-1
CDR3: CSVEDPVVYTEAFF
DNA: TGCAGCGTTGAAGATCCGGTGGTATATACTGAAGCTTTCTTT

D: .
V: TRBV12-3/TRBV12-4
size: many
J: TRBJ2-7
CDR3: CASSLDGTYEQYF
DNA: TGTGCCAGCAGTTTGGACGGGACCTACGAGCAGTACTTC

D: TRBD2
V: TRBV11-3
size: few
J: TRBJ2-1
CDR3: CASSLEAGGPHEQFF
DNA: TGTGCCAGCAGCTTAGAAGCGGGGGGGCCCCATGAGCAGTTCTTC

D: TRBD1
V: TRBV28
size: many
J: TRBJ2-5
CDR3: CASSNDRVPNQETQYF
DNA: TGTGCCAGCAGTAACGACAGGGTCCCCAACCAAGAGACCCAGTACTTC

D: .
V: TRBV5-5
size: .
J: TRBJ2-1
CDR3: CATGGRSYNEQFF
DNA: TGTGCCACGGGGGGCAGGTCCTACAATGAGCAGTTCTTC

D: .
V: TRBV29-1
size: .
J: TRBJ2-1
CDR3: CSVDHSWSYNEQFF
DNA: TGCAGCGTTGATCATTCATGGTCCTACAATGAGCAGTTCTTC

D: .
V: TRBV28
size: few
J: TRBJ1-2
CDR3: CASSLPAENLMYGYTF
DNA: TGTGCCAGCAGTCTCCCGGCCGAGAACTTGATGTATGGCTACACCTTC

D: TRBD1
V: TRBV28
size: .
J: TRBJ1-5
CDR3: CASSSWDSLANQPQHF
DNA: TGTGCCAGCAGTTCCTGGGACAGCCTCGCAAATCAGCCCCAGCATTTT

D: TRBD1
V: TRBV7-8
size: many
J: TRBJ2-5
CDR3: CASSSSRDRGKETQYF
DNA: TGTGCCAGCAGCTCAAGCCGGGACAGGGGTAAAGAGACCCAGTACTTC

D: .
V: TRBV7-9
size: few
J: TRBJ2-7
CDR3: CASSLHRQALNEQYF
DNA: TGTGCCAGCAGCTTACACCGACAGGCCCTCAACGAGCAGTACTTC

D: .
V: TRBV24-1
size: few
J: TRBJ2-5
CDR3: CATSDSQDNQETQYF
DNA: TGTGCCACCAGTGATTCGCAGGACAACCAAGAGACCCAGTACTTC

D: .
V: TRBV7-6
size: many
J: TRBJ2-7
CDR3: CASGSRGEQYF
DNA: TGTGCCAGCGGTTCGAGGGGAGAGCAGTACTTC

D: .
V: TRBV6-8
size: .
J: TRBJ1-2
CDR3: CASSYRTASNYGYTF
DNA: TGTGCCAGCAGTTACAGGACAGCGTCAAACTATGGCTACACCTTC

D: .
V: TRBV29-1
size: .
J: TRBJ2-7
CDR3: CSVRGRYEQYF
DNA: TGCAGCGTGAGGGGACGTTACGAGCAGTACTTC

D: TRBD1
V: TRBV7-3
size: few
J: TRBJ1-1
CDR3: CASSLKGQTNTEAFF
DNA: TGTGCCAGCAGCTTAAAGGGACAGACGAACACTGAAGCTTTCTTT

D: .
V: TRBV28
size: many
J: TRBJ2-3
CDR3: CASSFPMSDTQYF
DNA: TGTGCCAGCAGTTTCCCCATGTCAGATACGCAGTATTTT

D: .
V: TRBV28
size: few
J: TRBJ1-5
CDR3: CASSLRGLLQPQHF
DNA: TGTGCCAGCAGTTTAAGGGGCTTACTACAGCCCCAGCATTTT

D: TRBD1
V: TRBV7-9
size: many
J: TRBJ1-2
CDR3: CASSAGQGAMYGYTF
DNA: TGTGCCAGCAGCGCGGGACAGGGGGCAATGTATGGCTACACCTTC

D: .
V: TRBV7-3
size: .
J: TRBJ2-3
CDR3: CASSLAWGSDTDTQYF
DNA: TGTGCCAGCAGCTTAGCGTGGGGTAGCGACACAGATACGCAGTATTTT

D: .
V: TRBV12-3/TRBV12-4
size: many
J: TRBJ2-1
CDR3: CASGGGGSYNEQFF
DNA: TGTGCCAGCGGTGGCGGTGGCTCCTACAATGAGCAGTTCTTC

D: TRBD2
V: TRBV2
size: many
J: TRBJ2-1
CDR3: CASTQRGGFNEQFF
DNA: TGTGCCAGCACCCAGCGGGGGGGCTTCAATGAGCAGTTCTTC

D: .
V: TRBV2
size: few
J: TRBJ2-7
CDR3: CASSDPGEATYEQYF
DNA: TGTGCCAGCAGTGACCCAGGGGAAGCTACCTACGAGCAGTACTTC

D: TRBD1
V: TRBV7-9
size: many
J: TRBJ2-7
CDR3: CASSRRDRAAYEQYF
DNA: TGTGCCAGCAGCCGCCGGGACAGAGCGGCCTACGAGCAGTACTTC

D: TRBD2
V: TRBV15
size: .
J: TRBJ2-1
CDR3: CATSRVAGVRNEQFF
DNA: TGTGCCACCAGCAGAGTAGCGGGGGTTCGAAATGAGCAGTTCTTC

D: TRBD2
V: TRBV7-6
size: many
J: TRBJ2-1
CDR3: CASSLARAGGNNEQFF
DNA: TGTGCCAGCAGCTTAGCGCGAGCGGGGGGAAACAATGAGCAGTTCTTC

D: TRBD1
V: TRBV20-1
size: .
J: TRBJ2-1
CDR3: CSARVGQGVNEQFF
DNA: TGCAGTGCTAGGGTGGGCCAGGGGGTCAATGAGCAGTTCTTC

D: TRBD2
V: TRBV9
size: few
J: TRBJ2-3
CDR3: CASSVRTSGEFTDTQYF
DNA: TGTGCCAGCAGCGTCCGGACTAGCGGGGAATTCACAGATACGCAGTATTTT

D: TRBD2
V: TRBV20-1
size: .
J: TRBJ2-1
CDR3: CSARDLGIAGNSYNEQFF
DNA: TGCAGTGCTAGAGATCTAGGAATAGCGGGGAACTCCTACAATGAGCAGTTCTTC

D: .
V: TRBV28
size: .
J: TRBJ2-5
CDR3: CASTGNPRRGKTQYF
DNA: TGTGCCAGCACTGGAAACCCCCGGCGGGGTAAGACCCAGTACTTC